Below, 21 T cell receptor beta chains from the same sample are listed, as sequenced in a study of radiotherapy plus CTLA-4 blockade in lung cancer. The table came from immunoSEQ multiplex PCR; TCRdb's copy has only in-frame clones and leaves some out. The table records some 33,000 clones, 70% to 75% of them present only once. Sequenced material: peripheral blood, taken from a patient treated with radiotherapy plus ipilimumab. These TCRs come from a human donor with non-small cell lung cancer whose response to radiotherapy plus ipilimumab could not be evaluated.

V is TRBV27 and J is TRBJ1-5; TRBD1 matches 9 bases. The junction had 8 bases not matched to a gene; V was cut back by 4 bases and J by 1 base. CDR1 MNHEY and CDR2 SMNVEV come from the germline V gene (reference sequence). The CDR3 extends over 17 amino acids. CDR3 amino acids: CASSSPDRGSSNQPQHF. DNA for the CDR3: TGTGCCAGCAGTTCCCCGGACAGGGGCTCCAGCAATCAGCCCCAGCATTTT.

This clone was detected a few times. The CDR3 spells CASSRGSATDTQYF. Written as DNA, the CDR3 is TGTGCCAGCAGCCGGGGGAGCGCCACAGATACGCAGTATTTT. The V gene is TRBV6-5, the J gene TRBJ2-3; D might be TRBD2 (6 bases). CDR3 size: 14 residues. Germline V gene lookup returns CDR1 MNHEY and CDR2 SVGAGI. The V and J ends lost 6 bases and 2 bases respectively, with 12 bases between them.

The chain has TRBV5-4 and TRBJ2-1; 7 bases map to TRBD2. From germline, CDR1 is SGHNT and CDR2 YYREEE (reference sequence). This CDR3 is built from 15 residues. The junction had 13 bases not matched to a gene; V was cut back by 5 bases and J by 8 bases. CDR3 sequence reads: CASRVGGNGVDEQFF. CDR3 nucleotides: TGTGCCAGCAGGGTCGGGGGGAACGGGGTCGATGAGCAGTTCTTC.

The chain employs TRBV6-5 and TRBJ1-2; D is undetermined. This CDR3 comprises 14 residues. Trimming stripped 5 bases from V and 3 bases from J, with 13 bases between. Germline-derived CDR1 and CDR2 are MNHEY and SVGAGI. The CDR3 DNA sequence: TGTGCCAGCAGTAGGTCCGGGAGTCACTATGGCTACACCTTC. It codes for CASSRSGSHYGYTF.

The chain is built from TRBV28 and TRBJ2-1; TRBD2 matches 9 bases. Germline CDR1 is MDHEN and CDR2 is SYDVKM. Trimming cost V 5 bases and J 4 bases; bases outside gene matches: 9. The CDR3 covers 16 residues. In DNA, the CDR3 is TGTGCCAGCAGTCCTAGTGCGGGAGGGTTTTACAATGAGCAGTTCTTC. It translates to CASSPSAGGFYNEQFF.

The sample holds a few counts of this clone. This chain connects TRBV30 to TRBJ1-1; D gene ambiguous. With 3 bases removed from V and 4 bases from J, the gap between germline ends came to 21 bases. There are 16 residues in the CDR3. Germline CDR1 is GTSNPN and CDR2 is SVGIG (reference sequence). In DNA, the CDR3 is TGTGCCTGGAGGTCTAACGGCTTTGTTGGGAGCACTGAAGCTTTCTTT. Amino acids: CAWRSNGFVGSTEAFF.

V gene TRBV15 combines with J gene TRBJ2-7, with 10 bases lining up with TRBD2. The CDR3 length is 15 residues. From germline, CDR1 is LNHNV and CDR2 YYDKDF (reference sequence). V trimming: 1 base; J trimming: 2 bases; junction bases outside the gene matches: 2. The CDR3 reads CATSRGLAGAYEQYF. CDR3 sequence (DNA): TGTGCCACCAGCAGAGGGCTAGCGGGAGCCTACGAGCAGTACTTC.

J is TRBJ1-5 and V is TRBV2; 8 bases are shared with TRBD1. Germline assignment: CDR1 SNHLY and CDR2 FYNNEI. Germline trimming cut 4 bases from V and 6 bases from J; bases unmatched to any gene: 2. The CDR3 runs 13 residues. CDR3 nucleotides: TGTGCCAGCAGTGCTACAGGGGGTCAGCCCCAGCATTTT. Translation gives CASSATGGQPQHF.

The chain joins TRBV7-9 to TRBJ1-1; 11 nucleotides agree with TRBD1. The V gene's germline CDR1 is SEHNR and CDR2 FQNEAQ (reference sequence). This CDR3 contains 16 residues. Losses at the gene ends were 4 bases for V and 5 bases for J; bases not matched to a gene: 9. CDR3 sequence (DNA): TGTGCCAGCAGCTCCCGGACAGGGGGCGCTGGTACTGAAGCTTTCTTT. It translates to CASSSRTGGAGTEAFF. Using reference TRBV7-9 and TRBJ1-1 for the parts outside the CDR3, the full variable domain is DTGVSQNPRHKITKRGQNVTFRCDPISEHNRLYWYRQTLGQGPEFLTYFQNEAQLEKSRLLSDRFSAERPKGSFSTLEIQRTEQGDSAMYLCASSSRTGGAGTEAFFGQGTRLTVV.

The chain has TRBV20-1 and TRBJ1-1; D gene unclear. Germline lookup yields CDR1 DFQATT and CDR2 SNEGSKA (reference sequence). The length of the CDR3 is 10 residues. V was cut by 3 bases and J by 11 bases, with 10 bases left in between. This CDR3 is CSARQATAFF. The CDR3, as DNA: TGCAGTGCTAGGCAGGCAACGGCTTTCTTT.

A few counts support this clone. The chain joins TRBV20-1 to TRBJ1-1, with TRBD1 as a possible D gene (5 bases). The germline V gene has CDR1 DFQATT and CDR2 SNEGSKA (reference sequence). The CDR3 is 11 amino acids. Trimming stripped 8 bases from V and 8 bases from J, with 15 bases between. This CDR3 is CSRQRQSEAFF. Written as DNA, the CDR3 is TGCAGTCGCCAAAGACAGTCCGAAGCTTTCTTT.

The rearrangement uses TRBV11-2 and TRBJ2-7, with D possibly TRBD2 on 6 matching bases. Germline V CDR1 and CDR2: SGHAT, FQNNGV. Trimming left V 5 bases short and J 2 bases short, with 13 bases between. The CDR3 has 14 amino acids. The CDR3 sequence: CASSPGTGPYEQYF. The CDR3 region has the DNA TGTGCCAGCAGCCCGGGGACTGGACCCTACGAGCAGTACTTC.

The CDR3 region has the DNA TGCGCCAGCAGCTTGGGCCCGACAGGGACGGATGAAAAACTGTTTTTT. It codes for CASSLGPTGTDEKLFF. This chain joins TRBV5-1 and TRBJ1-4; 7 bases line up with TRBD1. With V trimmed by 0 bases and J by 6 bases, 8 bases remained unmatched. The germline V gene has CDR1 SGHRS and CDR2 YFSETQ. The CDR3 totals 16 residues.

The chain uses TRBV9 and TRBJ2-3; 9 positions match TRBD1. The junction had 11 bases not matched to a gene; V was cut back by 4 bases and J by 8 bases. Germline CDR1 reads SGDLS; CDR2 reads YYNGEE. The CDR3 totals 15 residues. The CDR3 DNA sequence: TGTGCCAGCAGCCCACAGACAGGGGGTCTTGGTACGCAGTATTTT. Translated, it gives CASSPQTGGLGTQYF. The whole variable domain, filled in from reference TRBV9 and TRBJ2-3, reads DSGVTQTPKHLITATGQRVTLRCSPRSGDLSVYWYQQSLDQGLQFLIQYYNGEERAKGNILERFSAQQFPDLHSELNLSSLELGDSALYFCASSPQTGGLGTQYFGPGTRLTVL.

This clone showed up just a few times. The V gene is TRBV18, the J gene TRBJ1-5, with 7 bases fitting TRBD1. Germline CDR1 and CDR2: KGHSH and LQKENI. CDR3 length: 16 residues. V shed 2 bases and J 4 bases; nucleotides not matched to a gene: 8. CDR3 loop: CASSPAQGSTNQPQHF. CDR3 bases: TGTGCCAGCTCACCAGCACAGGGGTCGACAAATCAGCCCCAGCATTTT.

This chain connects TRBV6-4 to TRBJ2-5, with 8 positions matching TRBD2. Unmatched junction bases numbered 4, after V lost 3 bases and J lost 4 bases. The V gene's germline CDR1 is MRHNA and CDR2 SNTAGT. The CDR3 spans 14 residues. DNA of the CDR3: TGTGCCAGCAGTGAGAGTAGCGGGGCAGAGACCCAGTACTTC. Translating it yields CASSESSGAETQYF.

This chain uses TRBV5-4 with TRBJ2-1; 8 nucleotides align to TRBD1. This CDR3 has 14 amino acids. J lost 3 bases, V lost 4 bases, and 3 bases had no gene match. The germline gives CDR1 SGHNT, CDR2 YYREEE (reference sequence). This CDR3 is CASSLGQVYNEQFF. The CDR3 bases are TGTGCCAGCAGCCTGGGACAGGTCTACAATGAGCAGTTCTTC. Full variable domain (rest looked up from reference TRBV5-4 and TRBJ2-1): ETGVTQSPTHLIKTRGQQVTLRCSSQSGHNTVSWYQQALGQGPQFIFQYYREEENGRGNFPPRFSGLQFPNYSSELNVNALELDDSALYLCASSLGQVYNEQFFGPGTRLTVL.

By share, this clone counts as medium-sized. CDR3: CASRETVNQPQHF. Written as DNA, the CDR3 is TGTGCCAGCAGGGAGACAGTTAATCAGCCCCAGCATTTT. The chain joins TRBV2 to TRBJ1-5, with a possible D match to TRBD1 (5 bases). CDR1 is SNHLY and CDR2 is FYNNEI in the germline V gene. V gave up 6 bases and J gave up 4 bases, with 10 bases separating them. The CDR3 has 13 residues.

J is TRBJ1-6 and V is TRBV6-6; tentative D call: TRBD1 (5 bases). The ends were cut back, 6 bases at V and 7 bases at J, with 10 bases in the middle. From germline, CDR1 is MNHNY and CDR2 SVGAGI (reference sequence). The CDR3 spans 13 residues. CDR3 sequence (DNA): TGTGCCAGCAGACAGACAGAGAATTCACCCCTCCACTTT. This translates into CASRQTENSPLHF.

There are a few counts of this clone. A junction end diverges from the germline sequence, so it may reflect a read error. The gene calls are TRBV7-2 and TRBJ2-7; D tentatively fits TRBD1 or TRBD2 (5 bases each). The V gene's germline CDR1 is SGHTA and CDR2 FQGNSA. The CDR3 consists of 14 residues. The DNA of the CDR3 is TGTGCCAGCAGCCTAGCCCCCAGGGTTTACGAGCAGTACTTC. It codes for CASSLAPRVYEQYF.

The chain links TRBV7-9 to TRBJ1-4; no clear D. The germline V and J ends were trimmed by 3 bases and 7 bases, with 12 bases remaining between them. Germline lookup yields CDR1 SEHNR and CDR2 FQNEAQ (reference sequence). The length of the CDR3 is 14 residues. This chain's CDR3 is CASSFREVGEKLFF. CDR3 bases: TGTGCCAGCAGCTTCCGGGAAGTGGGTGAAAAACTGTTTTTT.